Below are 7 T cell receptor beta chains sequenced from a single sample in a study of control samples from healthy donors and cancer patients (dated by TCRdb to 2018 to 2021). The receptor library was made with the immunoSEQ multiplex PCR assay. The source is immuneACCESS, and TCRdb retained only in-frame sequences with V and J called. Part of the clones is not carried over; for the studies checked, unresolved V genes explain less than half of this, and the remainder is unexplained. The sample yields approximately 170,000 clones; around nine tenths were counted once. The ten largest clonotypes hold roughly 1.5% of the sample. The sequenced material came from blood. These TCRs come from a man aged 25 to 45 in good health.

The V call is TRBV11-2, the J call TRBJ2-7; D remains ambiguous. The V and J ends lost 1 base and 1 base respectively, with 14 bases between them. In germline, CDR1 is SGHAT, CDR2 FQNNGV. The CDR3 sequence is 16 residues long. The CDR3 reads CASSLVMGVTSYEQYF. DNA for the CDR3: TGTGCCAGCAGCTTAGTAATGGGCGTGACTTCCTACGAGCAGTACTTC.

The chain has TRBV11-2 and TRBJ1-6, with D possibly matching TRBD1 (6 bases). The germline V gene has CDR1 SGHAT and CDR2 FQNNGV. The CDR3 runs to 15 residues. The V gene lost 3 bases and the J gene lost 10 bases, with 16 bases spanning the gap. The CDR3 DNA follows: TGTGCCAGCAGCTTCTCCGGGAAGGGGGGATCACCCCTCCACTTT. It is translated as CASSFSGKGGSPLHF.

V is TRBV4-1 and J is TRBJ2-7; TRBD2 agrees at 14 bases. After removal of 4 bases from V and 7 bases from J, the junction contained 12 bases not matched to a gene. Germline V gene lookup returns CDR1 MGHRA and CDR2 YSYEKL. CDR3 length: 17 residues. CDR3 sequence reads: CASSLEAGTSGRGEQYF. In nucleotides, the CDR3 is TGCGCCAGCAGCCTAGAGGCCGGGACTAGCGGGAGAGGGGAGCAGTACTTC.

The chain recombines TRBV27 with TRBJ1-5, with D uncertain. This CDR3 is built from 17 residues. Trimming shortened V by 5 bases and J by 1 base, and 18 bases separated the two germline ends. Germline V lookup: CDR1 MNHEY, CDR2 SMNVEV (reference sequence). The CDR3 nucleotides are TGTGCCAGCAGTCCTATTGGCGGTCAGCCCAGCAATCAGCCCCAGCATTTT. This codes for CASSPIGGQPSNQPQHF.

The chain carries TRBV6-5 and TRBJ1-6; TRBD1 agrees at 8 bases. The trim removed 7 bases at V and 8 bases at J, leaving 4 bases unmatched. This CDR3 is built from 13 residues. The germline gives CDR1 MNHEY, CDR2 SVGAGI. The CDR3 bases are TGTGCCAGCATGGAGACAGGGGATTCACCCCTCCACTTT. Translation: CASMETGDSPLHF.

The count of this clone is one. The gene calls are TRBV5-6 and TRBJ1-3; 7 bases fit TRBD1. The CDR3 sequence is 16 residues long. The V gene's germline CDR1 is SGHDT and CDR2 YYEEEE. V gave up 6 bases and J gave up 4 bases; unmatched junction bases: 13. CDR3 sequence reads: CASTPSSTGQGNTIYF. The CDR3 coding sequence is TGTGCCAGCACCCCTAGCTCAACGGGACAGGGAAACACCATATATTTT.

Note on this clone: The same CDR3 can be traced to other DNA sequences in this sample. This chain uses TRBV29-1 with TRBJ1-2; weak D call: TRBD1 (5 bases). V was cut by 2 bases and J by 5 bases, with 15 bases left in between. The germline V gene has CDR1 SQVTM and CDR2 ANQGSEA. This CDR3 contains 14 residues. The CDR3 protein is CSVETPRAFYGYTF. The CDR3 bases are TGCAGCGTTGAAACCCCCAGGGCATTTTATGGCTACACCTTC.